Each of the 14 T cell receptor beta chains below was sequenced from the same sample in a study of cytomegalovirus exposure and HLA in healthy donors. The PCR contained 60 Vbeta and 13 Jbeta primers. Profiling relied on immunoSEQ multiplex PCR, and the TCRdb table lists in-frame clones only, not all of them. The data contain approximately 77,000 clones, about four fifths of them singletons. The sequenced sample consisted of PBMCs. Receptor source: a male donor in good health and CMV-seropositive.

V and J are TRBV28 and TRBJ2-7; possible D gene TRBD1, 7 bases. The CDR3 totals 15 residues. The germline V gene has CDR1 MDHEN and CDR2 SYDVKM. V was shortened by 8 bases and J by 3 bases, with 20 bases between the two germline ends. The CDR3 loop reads CASCPPRDSFYEQYF. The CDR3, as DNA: TGTGCCAGCTGCCCCCCGCGGGACAGCTTCTACGAGCAGTACTTC.

CDR3 sequence reads: CASSPTGGNQPQHF. CDR3 bases: TGTGCCAGCAGCCCAACCGGGGGCAATCAGCCCCAGCATTTT. The V call is TRBV4-2, the J call TRBJ1-5; D is undetermined. CDR3 length equals 14 residues. CDR1 LGHNA and CDR2 YNFKEQ come from the germline V gene. V was clipped by 4 bases and J by 2 bases, with 9 bases between them.

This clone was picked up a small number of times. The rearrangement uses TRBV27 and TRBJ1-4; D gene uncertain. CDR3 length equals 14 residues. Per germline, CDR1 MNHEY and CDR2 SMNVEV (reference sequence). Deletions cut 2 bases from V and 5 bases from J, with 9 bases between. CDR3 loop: CASSLEGVNEKLFF. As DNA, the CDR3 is TGTGCCAGCAGTTTAGAGGGAGTAAATGAAAAACTGTTTTTT. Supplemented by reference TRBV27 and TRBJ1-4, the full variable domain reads EAQVTQNPRYLITVTGKKLTVTCSQNMNHEYMSWYRQDPGLGLRQIYYSMNVEVTDKGDVPEGYKVSRKEKRNFPLILESPSPNQTSLYFCASSLEGVNEKLFFGSGTQLSVL.

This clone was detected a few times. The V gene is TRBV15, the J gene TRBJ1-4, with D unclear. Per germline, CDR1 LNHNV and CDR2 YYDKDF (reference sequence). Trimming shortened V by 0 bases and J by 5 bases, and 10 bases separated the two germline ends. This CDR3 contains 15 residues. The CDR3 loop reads CATSRDVAGNEKLFF. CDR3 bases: TGTGCCACCAGCAGAGATGTCGCGGGGAATGAAAAACTGTTTTTT. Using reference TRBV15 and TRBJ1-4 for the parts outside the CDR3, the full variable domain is DAMVIQNPRYQVTQFGKPVTLSCSQTLNHNVMYWYQQKSSQAPKLLFHYYDKDFNNEADTPDNFQSRRPNTSFCFLDIRSPGLGDTAMYLCATSRDVAGNEKLFFGSGTQLSVL.

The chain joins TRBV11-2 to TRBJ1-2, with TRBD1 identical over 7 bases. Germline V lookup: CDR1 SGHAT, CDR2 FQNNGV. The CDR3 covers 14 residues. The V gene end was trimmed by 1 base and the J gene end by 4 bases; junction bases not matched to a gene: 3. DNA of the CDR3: TGTGCCAGCAGCTTAGCGACAGGGACCTATGGCTACACCTTC. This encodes CASSLATGTYGYTF.

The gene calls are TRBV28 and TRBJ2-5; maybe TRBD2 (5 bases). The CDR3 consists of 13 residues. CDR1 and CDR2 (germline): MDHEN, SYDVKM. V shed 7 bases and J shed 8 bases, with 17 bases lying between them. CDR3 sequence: CASKAVNLGTQYF. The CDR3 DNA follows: TGTGCCAGCAAAGCGGTTAATTTGGGAACCCAGTACTTC.

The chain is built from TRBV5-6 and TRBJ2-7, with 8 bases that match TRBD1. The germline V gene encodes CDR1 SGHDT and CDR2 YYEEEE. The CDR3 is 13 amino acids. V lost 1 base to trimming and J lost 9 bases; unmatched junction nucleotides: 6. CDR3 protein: CASSLLDRVVQYF. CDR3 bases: TGTGCCAGCAGCTTGCTGGACAGGGTTGTGCAGTACTTC.

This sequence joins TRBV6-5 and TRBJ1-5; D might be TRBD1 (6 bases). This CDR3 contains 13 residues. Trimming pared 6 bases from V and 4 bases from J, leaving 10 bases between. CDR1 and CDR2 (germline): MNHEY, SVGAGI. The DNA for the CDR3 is TGTGCCAGCAGAGCAGGGGTAAATCAGCCCCAGCATTTT. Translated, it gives CASRAGVNQPQHF.

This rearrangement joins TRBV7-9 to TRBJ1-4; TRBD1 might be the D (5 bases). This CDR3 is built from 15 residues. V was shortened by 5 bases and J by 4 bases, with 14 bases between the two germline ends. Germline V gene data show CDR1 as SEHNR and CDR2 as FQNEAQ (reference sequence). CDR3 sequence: CASSPPGLINEKLFF. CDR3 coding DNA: TGTGCCAGCAGCCCGCCGGGACTGATTAATGAAAAACTGTTTTTT.

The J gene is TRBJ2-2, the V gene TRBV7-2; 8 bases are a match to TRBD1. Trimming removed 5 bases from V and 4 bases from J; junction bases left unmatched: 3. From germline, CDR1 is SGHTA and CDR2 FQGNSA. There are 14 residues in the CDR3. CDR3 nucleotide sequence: TGTGCCAGCAGCCGACAGGGGACCACCGGGGAGCTGTTTTTT. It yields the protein CASSRQGTTGELFF. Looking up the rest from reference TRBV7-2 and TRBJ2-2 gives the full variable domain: GAGVSQSPSNKVTEKGKDVELRCDPISGHTALYWYRQSLGQGLEFLIYFQGNSAPDKSGLPSDRFSAERTGGSVSTLTIQRTQQEDSAVYLCASSRQGTTGELFFGEGSRLTVL.

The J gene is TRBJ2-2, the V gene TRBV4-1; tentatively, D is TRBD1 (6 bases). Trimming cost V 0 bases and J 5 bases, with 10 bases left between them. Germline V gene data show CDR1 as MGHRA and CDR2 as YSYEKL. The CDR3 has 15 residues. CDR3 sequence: CASSQDRGRTGELFF. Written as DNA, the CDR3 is TGCGCCAGCAGCCAAGACAGGGGCCGTACCGGGGAGCTGTTTTTT.

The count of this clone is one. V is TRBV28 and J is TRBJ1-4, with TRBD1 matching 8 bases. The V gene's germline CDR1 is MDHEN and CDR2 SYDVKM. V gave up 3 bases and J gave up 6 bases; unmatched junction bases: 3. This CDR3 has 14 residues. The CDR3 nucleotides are TGTGCCAGCAGTTTTAGGACAGGGTATGAAAAACTGTTTTTT. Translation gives CASSFRTGYEKLFF.

CDR3 loop: CASSELQDPIQETQYF. The DNA for the CDR3 is TGTGCCAGCAGTGAATTGCAGGATCCAATCCAAGAGACCCAGTACTTC. The genes are TRBV2 and TRBJ2-5; no clear D gene. This CDR3 has 16 amino acids. V lost 2 bases and J 1 base, leaving 14 bases between the germline ends. Germline CDR1 reads SNHLY; CDR2 reads FYNNEI.

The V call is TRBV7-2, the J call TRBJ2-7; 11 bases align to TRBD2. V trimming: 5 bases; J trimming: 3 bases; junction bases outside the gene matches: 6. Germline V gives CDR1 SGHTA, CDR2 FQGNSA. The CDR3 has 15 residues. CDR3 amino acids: CASSLRTSGLYEQYF. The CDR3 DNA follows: TGTGCCAGCAGCCTGAGGACTAGCGGGCTCTACGAGCAGTACTTC.